The 10 T cell receptor beta chains below all came from one sample that was sequenced in a study of shared clonotypes between healthy human individuals. Measured with immunoSEQ multiplex PCR; TCRdb has only the in-frame clones, and not every one. The profile covers about 2.3 million clones, with about 90% appearing a single time and more than 0.35% taken by the ten largest. The specimen sequenced was naive CD4+ T cells from PBMCs. Sample subset: CD45RA+ positively selected. Receptors were obtained from a man in his late teens or twenties in good health. Some clones in this sample may be carry-over from other donors' samples.

The chain is built from TRBV9 and TRBJ1-2; the D is unclear. V dropped 0 bases and J dropped 4 bases, with 10 bases sitting between them. The germline CDR1 and CDR2 sequences are SGDLS and YYNGEE. The CDR3 totals 14 residues. CDR3 region: CASSVAQASYGYTF. The CDR3 nucleotides are TGTGCCAGCAGCGTAGCGCAGGCGTCCTATGGCTACACCTTC.

The V and J genes are TRBV18 and TRBJ2-7; D ambiguous. V was pared by 2 bases and J by 0 bases, with 11 bases between. Germline V lookup: CDR1 KGHSH, CDR2 LQKENI. CDR3 length: 15 amino acids. Written as DNA, the CDR3 is TGTGCCAGCTCACCATCCTGGGCTAGCTCCTACGAGCAGTACTTC. It yields the protein CASSPSWASSYEQYF.

The CDR3 DNA reads TGTGCCAGCAGCTTAAGCAGCAGTTATGGCTACACCTTC. It translates to CASSLSSSYGYTF. This chain uses TRBV7-2 with TRBJ1-2; D is undetermined. V gave up 2 bases and J gave up 5 bases, with 9 bases separating them. There are 13 residues in the CDR3. Per germline, CDR1 SGHTA and CDR2 FQGNSA.

CDR3 in DNA: TGTGCCAGCAGCTTAGACTTGGTTCAGGGCGAGACCCAGTACTTC. Protein product: CASSLDLVQGETQYF. The rearrangement links TRBV7-9 to TRBJ2-5; possible D gene TRBD1, 5 bases. The ends were cut back, 1 base at V and 5 bases at J, with 14 bases in the middle. The CDR3 is made up of 15 amino acids. Germline V lookup: CDR1 SEHNR, CDR2 FQNEAQ (reference sequence).

A single count supports this clone. J is TRBJ2-1 and V is TRBV5-1, with D tentatively TRBD1 or TRBD2 (5 bases each). Looked up from germline, CDR1 is SGHRS and CDR2 is YFSETQ. V gave up 5 bases and J gave up 6 bases, with 18 bases separating them. The CDR3 extends over 15 amino acids. The CDR3 nucleotides read TGCGCCAGCAGGGTCCGAGGGACCGACGCCAATGAGCAGTTCTTC. This translates into CASRVRGTDANEQFF.

The genes are TRBV9 and TRBJ2-6; D uncertain. V shed 0 bases and J shed 5 bases, with 9 bases lying between them. The CDR3 is 15 residues long. The V gene's germline CDR1 is SGDLS and CDR2 YYNGEE. Here the CDR3 reads CASSVDPPRANVLTF. In DNA, the CDR3 is TGTGCCAGCAGCGTAGATCCCCCACGGGCCAACGTCCTGACTTTC.

This clone has only a few counts. This chain connects TRBV4-3 to TRBJ2-7; maybe TRBD1 (6 bases). Germline-derived CDR1 and CDR2 are LGHNA and YSLEER. Trimming took 4 bases from V and 0 from J, leaving 19 bases between them. The CDR3 has 17 amino acids. The CDR3, as DNA: TGCGCCAGCAGCCCCGGGACATCCGGCTCTAACTCCTACGAGCAGTACTTC. Amino acids: CASSPGTSGSNSYEQYF.

V gene TRBV29-1 combines with J gene TRBJ2-1; perhaps D is TRBD1 or TRBD2 (6 bases each). Germline V lookup: CDR1 SQVTM, CDR2 ANQGSEA. V was clipped by 7 bases and J by 4 bases, with 11 bases between them. This CDR3 region has 12 residues. This CDR3 is CSAGGFYNEQFF. The DNA of the CDR3 is TGCAGCGCCGGGGGCTTTTACAATGAGCAGTTCTTC.

In its sample, this clone was seen a few times. The gene calls are TRBV19 and TRBJ1-1, with a tentative D call TRBD1 (5 bases). CDR1 LNHDA and CDR2 SQIVND come from the germline V gene (reference sequence). CDR3 size: 14 residues. Trimming shortened V by 5 bases and J by 0 bases, and 10 bases separated the two germline ends. This chain's CDR3 is CASSPTTVNTEAFF. In DNA, the CDR3 is TGTGCCAGTAGTCCCACGACAGTGAACACTGAAGCTTTCTTT.

The chain couples TRBV27 to TRBJ2-1; D remains unclear. Germline V gene sequence: CDR1 MNHEY, CDR2 SMNVEV (reference sequence). Trimming removed 4 bases from V and 4 bases from J, with 8 bases in between. CDR3 length: 13 amino acids. The DNA for the CDR3 is TGTGCCAGCAGTTCCCTAGGGTACAATGAGCAGTTCTTC. Its translation is CASSSLGYNEQFF.